Listed below are T cell receptor beta chains from one sample, sequenced in a study of cytomegalovirus exposure and HLA in healthy donors. Using immunoSEQ multiplex PCR, the repertoire was profiled, and TCRdb retains in-frame clones only, with some absent. The repertoire has 150,000 to 200,000 clones, roughly 87% of them found once; the top ten carry about 0.21%. Source material: PBMCs. These receptors came from a girl less than two years old in good health and CMV-seronegative. The CDR3 runs from the conserved cysteine through the conserved F or W. D genes are given only for firm matches. Expanded clones are given a class, and other clones once, few, many or no size at all.

CASSARTTYTQYF	TGTGCCAGCAGCGCCCGGACTACCTATACGCAGTATTTT	NA	NA	TRBV9	TRBJ2-3
CASSPLTGDPTGELFF	TGCGCCAGCAGCCCCTTGACAGGGGATCCCACCGGGGAGCTGTTTTTT	TRBD1	NA	TRBV5-1	TRBJ2-2
CASSPREVNTIYF	TGCGCCAGCAGCCCCAGGGAGGTAAACACCATATATTTT	NA	NA	TRBV4-1	TRBJ1-3
CASSFAGRYSNQPQHF	TGTGCCAGTAGTTTTGCGGGACGGTATAGCAATCAGCCCCAGCATTTT	NA	NA	TRBV19	TRBJ1-5
CAISDRRGRLVEQYF	TGTGCCATCAGTGATAGGCGGGGCCGCTTAGTAGAGCAGTACTTC	NA	NA	TRBV10-3	TRBJ2-7
CASSSGLQTLQYF	TGTGCCAGCAGCTCAGGGTTACAGACTTTACAGTATTTT	NA	NA	TRBV11-2	TRBJ2-3
CAISANRDSLSGNTIYF	TGTGCCATCAGTGCGAACCGGGACAGTCTCTCTGGAAACACCATATATTTT	TRBD1	NA	TRBV10-3	TRBJ1-3
CASSWGRGETQYF	TGTGCCAGCAGCTGGGGCAGGGGAGAGACCCAGTACTTC	NA	NA	TRBV5-4	TRBJ2-5
CASSQAFLITSEQFF	TGCGCCAGCAGCCAAGCTTTTTTAATTACAAGTGAGCAGTTCTTC	NA	once	TRBV4-1	TRBJ2-1
CASSEDRGNTIYF	TGTGCCAGCAGTGAAGACAGGGGAAACACCATATATTTT	NA	once	TRBV6-5	TRBJ1-3
CASSLSVGAYNEQFF	TGTGCTAGCAGCCTTTCAGTAGGGGCCTACAATGAGCAGTTCTTC	NA	NA	TRBV7-7	TRBJ2-1
CASKPSGRASEQFF	TGTGCCAGCAAACCTAGCGGGAGGGCCAGTGAGCAGTTCTTC	TRBD2	NA	TRBV9	TRBJ2-1
CASSFTGGEQYF	TGTGCCAGCAGCTTTACAGGGGGCGAGCAGTACTTC	TRBD1	NA	TRBV11-3	TRBJ2-7
CASLLTRGNTQYF	TGTGCAAGTCTACTGACTCGCGGGAATACGCAGTATTTT	NA	once	TRBV12-2	TRBJ2-3
CASSEAVRTNTGELFF	TGTGCCAGCAGTGAAGCGGTCAGGACGAACACCGGGGAGCTGTTTTTT	NA	NA	TRBV6-1	TRBJ2-2
CASSSHLPDSIPYGYTF	TGTGCCAGCAGCTCCCATCTTCCGGACAGTATTCCGTATGGCTACACCTTC	NA	NA	TRBV5-6	TRBJ1-2
CASSVEVRGHTDTQYF	TGTGCCAGCAGTGTCGAGGTCAGGGGTCACACAGATACGCAGTATTTT	NA	once	TRBV6-1	TRBJ2-3
CASSSHSTDTQYF	TGTGCCAGCAGCTCCCATAGCACAGATACGCAGTATTTT	NA	NA	TRBV7-6	TRBJ2-3
CASSRTGSGNTIYF	TGTGCCAGCAGCCGTACGGGCTCTGGAAACACCATATATTTT	NA	NA	TRBV7-6	TRBJ1-3
CAISESSIDGEAFF	TGTGCCATCAGTGAGTCGAGTATCGACGGGGAAGCTTTCTTT	NA	NA	TRBV10-3	TRBJ1-1
CASSLSPLAGGAGANVLTF	TGCGCCAGCAGCTTGTCCCCACTAGCGGGGGGTGCTGGGGCCAACGTCCTGACTTTC	TRBD2	NA	TRBV5-1	TRBJ2-6
CASSVGGSTGELFF	TGTGCCAGCAGCGTAGGGGGCAGCACCGGGGAGCTGTTTTTT	NA	NA	TRBV9	TRBJ2-2
CASRKLAGKLANEQFF	TGCGCCAGCAGAAAGCTAGCGGGAAAACTAGCGAATGAGCAGTTCTTC	TRBD2	NA	TRBV4-1	TRBJ2-1
CASQGNEQFF	TGTGCCTCTCAGGGAAATGAGCAGTTCTTC	NA	NA	TRBV7-9	TRBJ2-1
CASSDWGDEQYF	TGTGCCAGCAGTGATTGGGGAGACGAGCAGTACTTC	NA	once	TRBV6-1	TRBJ2-7
CATSREPAGGRGTEAFF	TGTGCCACCAGCAGAGAGCCCGCAGGGGGCAGAGGCACTGAAGCTTTCTTT	TRBD1	once	TRBV15	TRBJ1-1
CASSLSDSYEQYF	TGTGCCAGCAGCTTAAGTGACAGTTACGAGCAGTACTTC	NA	NA	TRBV7-3	TRBJ2-7
CASSQAAKGLGELFF	TGCGCCAGCAGCCAGGCCGCGAAGGGGCTGGGGGAGCTGTTTTTT	NA	NA	TRBV4-1	TRBJ2-2
CASSVDSKTGGSETQYF	TGTGCCAGCAGCGTAGATTCTAAGACAGGGGGCTCGGAGACCCAGTACTTC	TRBD1	NA	TRBV9	TRBJ2-5